The 2 T cell receptor beta chains in this list originate from one sample, sequenced in a study of Graves' ophthalmopathy and Graves' hyperthyroidism. RNA served as the template for amplifying TCR beta CDR3 regions. The authors performed first-round RT-PCR with HTBI primers and then a second-round multiplex PCR. TCRdb reprocessed the multiplex PCR reads via MiXCR and lists one record per CDR3 protein. The sample yields roughly 610,000 distinct CDR3 sequences, 20% to 25% seen once. The sequencing sample was made of peripheral blood. Source of these receptors: a young woman with stable Graves' hyperthyroidism. Some clones in this sample may be carry-over from other donors' samples.

This clonotype was observed at least ten times. This chain uses TRBV20-1 with TRBJ2-3; 14 bases align to TRBD2. The V gene end was trimmed by 3 bases and the J gene end by 0 bases; junction bases not matched to a gene: 5. CDR3 size: 17 residues. Germline loops: CDR1 DFQATT, CDR2 SNEGSKA (reference sequence). In DNA form, the CDR3 reads TGCAGTGCTAGGAGGACTAGCGGGGGGTCTAGCACAGATACGCAGTATTTT. Amino acids: CSARRTSGGSSTDTQYF.

This clonotype was detected many times. The chain joins TRBV6-5 to TRBJ2-7; possible D gene TRBD1, 6 bases. Trimming left V 4 bases short and J 3 bases short, with 13 bases between. The CDR3 runs to 14 residues. Germline assignment: CDR1 MNHEY and CDR2 SVGAGI. The CDR3 DNA sequence: TGTGCCAGCAGTTCCCCCGGGACAAACTACGAGCAGTACTTC. This gives the protein CASSSPGTNYEQYF.